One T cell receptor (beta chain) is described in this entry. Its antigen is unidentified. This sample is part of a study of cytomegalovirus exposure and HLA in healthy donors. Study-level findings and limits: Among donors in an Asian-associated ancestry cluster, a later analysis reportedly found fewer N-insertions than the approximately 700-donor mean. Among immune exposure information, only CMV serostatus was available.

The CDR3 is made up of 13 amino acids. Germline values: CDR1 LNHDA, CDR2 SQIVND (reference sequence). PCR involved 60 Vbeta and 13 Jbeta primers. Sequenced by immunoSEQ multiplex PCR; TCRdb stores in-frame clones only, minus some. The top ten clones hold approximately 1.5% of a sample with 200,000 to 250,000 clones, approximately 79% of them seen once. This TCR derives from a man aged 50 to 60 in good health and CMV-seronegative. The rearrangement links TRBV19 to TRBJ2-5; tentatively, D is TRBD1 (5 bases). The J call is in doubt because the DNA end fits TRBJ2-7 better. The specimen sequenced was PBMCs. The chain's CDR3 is CASSLTGTYEQYF. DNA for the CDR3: TGTGCCAGTAGTCTTACAGGAACCTACGAGCAGTACTTC.